This TCR beta chain was recovered during a study of monozygotic twins with inflammatory bowel disease. Each CDR3 protein gets one entry in TCRdb, which reprocessed the 5' RACE reads and gives no DNA. In total, the table holds around 47,000 distinct CDR3 sequences. The CDR3 runs to 15 residues. Germline V gene data show CDR1 as SNHLY and CDR2 as FYNNEI. The chain has TRBV2 and TRBJ2-2; TCRdb lists TRBD2, though no DNA is available to test this call. Sequencing was carried out using blood. The sequence was collected from a human donor with ulcerative colitis or Crohn's disease, or a healthy co-twin of an affected twin (not recorded which). CDR3 protein: CASSVATSGAGELFF.